What follows are 27 T cell receptor beta chains derived from one specimen sequenced in a study of neurological immune-mediated disorders. TCRdb redid the calling of the 5' RACE reads with MiXCR, one entry per CDR3 protein. This sample yields 35,000 or so distinct CDR3 sequences, of which under 4% are seen a single time; approximately 7.5% belongs to the top ten. As to time point: longitudinal time-point 1 (baseline). The sequencing input was PBMCs. Receptor source: a woman in her fifties or sixties with multiple sclerosis.

This clonotype occurred many times. This chain links TRBV5-1 with TRBJ2-3; 7 positions match TRBD2. Germline CDR1 reads SGHRS; CDR2 reads YFSETQ. J was trimmed by 3 bases and V by 3 bases; bases with no gene match: 7. The CDR3 spans 15 residues. CDR3 bases: TGCGCCAGCAGCTCAGGACTAGTCTCGACAGATACGCAGTATTTT. Encoded protein: CASSSGLVSTDTQYF.

This clonotype has ten or more counts. V is TRBV12-3 or TRBV12-4 and J is TRBJ1-4, with D possibly TRBD1 on 5 matching bases. The CDR3 has 12 residues. Trimming stripped 7 bases from V and 8 bases from J, with 11 bases between. CDR3 DNA sequence: TGTGCCAGCACCCACAGGAGGGAAAAACTGTTTTTT. The encoded protein is CASTHRREKLFF.

This clonotype was recorded at least ten times. This chain uses TRBV12-3 or TRBV12-4 with TRBJ1-5, with D possibly being TRBD1 (6 bases). Deletions cut 3 bases from V and 4 bases from J, with 13 bases between. This CDR3 is built from 15 residues. CDR3 bases: TGTGCCAGCAGTTTGGAGGGGGATTGGAATCAGCCCCAGCATTTT. Protein product: CASSLEGDWNQPQHF.

Ten or more counts support this clonotype. Because the CDR3's place on the DNA is in doubt, the DNA is left out and the CDR3 is given as listed by TCRdb. The chain carries TRBV3-1 and TRBJ2-5; TRBD2 reflects the table's D call only, with no check against the DNA. Germline CDR1 is LGHDT and CDR2 is YNNKEL (reference sequence). The CDR3 spans 22 residues, counting both ends. CDR3 region: CASSQPQASGGFSGPGGETQYF.

This clonotype appeared many times. The gene calls are TRBV18 and TRBJ2-7, with no clear D. V was trimmed by 2 bases and J by 3 bases, leaving 11 bases between them. Germline CDR1 is KGHSH and CDR2 is LQKENI. This CDR3 has 14 residues. The CDR3 region has the DNA TGTGCCAGCTCACCAGAAGGGTCCTACTACGAGCAGTACTTC. Translated, it gives CASSPEGSYYEQYF. Complete variable domain (other parts from reference TRBV18 and TRBJ2-7): NAGVMQNPRHLVRRRGQEARLRCSPMKGHSHVYWYRQLPEEGLKFMVYLQKENIIDESGMPKERFSAEFPKEGPSILRIQQVVRGDSAAYFCASSPEGSYYEQYFGPGTRLTVT.

This clonotype showed up many times. V gene TRBV6-5 combines with J gene TRBJ2-7; D may correspond to TRBD1 or TRBD2 (5 bases each). Trimming took off 0 bases at V and 2 bases at J, with 11 bases between the two ends. The CDR3 contains 15 residues. The germline gives CDR1 MNHEY, CDR2 SVGAGI. The CDR3 region is CASSYSGDPTYEQYF. The CDR3 coding sequence is TGTGCCAGCAGTTACTCTGGGGACCCAACCTACGAGCAGTACTTC.

This clonotype was seen ten or more times. The genes are TRBV5-1 and TRBJ2-1; a possible D gene is TRBD2 (6 bases). Trimming shortened V by 0 bases and J by 1 base, and 11 bases separated the two germline ends. The length of the CDR3 is 16 residues. Germline CDR1 and CDR2: SGHRS and YFSETQ. Here the CDR3 DNA reads TGCGCCAGCAGCTTGGAGTCGGGAGTTTCCTACAATGAGCAGTTCTTC. Residues: CASSLESGVSYNEQFF.

This clonotype was detected many times. The V call is TRBV11-3, the J call TRBJ2-1, with 11 bases identical to TRBD1. CDR3 length: 15 amino acids. The V segment lost 4 bases and the J segment 6 bases; nucleotides outside the gene matches: 5. Per the germline V gene, CDR1 is SGHNT and CDR2 is YENEEA. CDR3 loop: CASSSGTGGVNEQFF. The CDR3 DNA follows: TGTGCCAGCAGCTCCGGGACAGGGGGTGTCAATGAGCAGTTCTTC.

At least ten counts were recorded for this clonotype. The CDR3 DNA is TGTGCCAGCAGTTTAAACGGGGCGGCCCTTTACGAGCAGTACTTC. Protein: CASSLNGAALYEQYF. The chain is built from TRBV12-3 or TRBV12-4 and TRBJ2-7; D is perhaps TRBD1 or TRBD2 (5 bases each). This CDR3 spans 15 amino acids. Trimming took 2 bases from V and 4 from J, leaving 15 bases between them.

This clonotype was observed at least ten times. The rearrangement uses TRBV12-3 or TRBV12-4 and TRBJ2-6; possibly TRBD1 for D (5 bases). V lost 6 bases and J lost 2, with 11 bases in between. This CDR3 has 15 amino acids. The CDR3: CASSLRQPGANVLTF. DNA for the CDR3: TGTGCCAGCAGCCTTAGACAGCCTGGGGCCAACGTCCTGACTTTC.

This rearrangement joins TRBV20-1 to TRBJ2-3, with 8 bases that match TRBD1. J gave up 5 bases and V 2 bases, and 12 bases lay outside the gene matches. The CDR3 is 16 amino acids. Per germline, CDR1 DFQATT and CDR2 SNEGSKA (reference sequence). The CDR3 nucleotides are TGCAGTGCTAGAAAGCCAGGGACAGGACGCATAGATACGCAGTATTTT. Translating gives CSARKPGTGRIDTQYF.

This chain joins TRBV7-6 and TRBJ2-7; possibly TRBD1 or TRBD2 for D (5 bases each). Germline CDR1 SGHVS, CDR2 FNYEAQ. The CDR3 consists of 11 residues. V shed 10 bases and J shed 12 bases, with 19 bases lying between them. The CDR3 DNA is TGTGCCAACCTGGGACCTCGAGCTTCGTACTTC. Encoded protein: CANLGPRASYF.

This clonotype showed up many times. This sequence joins TRBV2 and TRBJ2-6, with D tentatively TRBD1 or TRBD2 (5 bases each). The V end lost 2 bases, the J end lost 0 bases, and 14 bases lay between the germline ends. The CDR3 is 18 amino acids. Germline-derived CDR1 and CDR2 are SNHLY and FYNNEI. The CDR3 region has the DNA TGTGCCAGCAGTGAAAGGGGAGCAGGCGCCTCTGGGGCCAACGTCCTGACTTTC. This translates into CASSERGAGASGANVLTF. Looking up the rest from reference TRBV2 and TRBJ2-6 gives the full variable domain: EPEVTQTPSHQVTQMGQEVILRCVPISNHLYFYWYRQILGQKVEFLVSFYNNEISEKSEIFDDQFSVERPDGSNFTLKIRSTKLEDSAMYFCASSERGAGASGANVLTFGAGSRLTVL.

This clonotype was seen repeatedly, ten times or more. The CDR3 sequence: CASSFGFGGETQYF. For the CDR3, the DNA is TGTGCCAGCAGCTTTGGGTTCGGGGGAGAGACCCAGTACTTC. This chain uses TRBV7-7 with TRBJ2-5, with a weak D call TRBD2 (6 bases). Trimming took 3 bases from V and 4 from J, leaving 12 bases between them. Looked up from germline, CDR1 is SSHAT and CDR2 is FNYEAQ (reference sequence). The CDR3 consists of 14 residues.

Many counts were recorded for this clonotype. The rearrangement links TRBV28 to TRBJ2-7; possibly TRBD2 for D (6 bases). Trimming removed 3 bases at V and 5 bases at J, with 11 bases between. Germline values: CDR1 MDHEN, CDR2 SYDVKM. The CDR3 runs to 13 residues. CDR3 DNA sequence: TGTGCCAGCAGTTTTTCAGGGAGGAACGAGCAGTACTTC. It yields the protein CASSFSGRNEQYF.

Ten or more counts support this clonotype. The chain couples TRBV5-1 to TRBJ1-1; TRBD1 aligns across 7 bases. From germline, CDR1 is SGHRS and CDR2 YFSETQ. The CDR3 has 14 residues. The J segment lost 5 bases and the V segment lost 4 bases, leaving 8 bases of the junction unmatched. CDR3 sequence: CASSTGAGGTEAFF. For the CDR3, the DNA is TGCGCCAGCAGCACCGGAGCAGGGGGTACTGAAGCTTTCTTT.

This clonotype showed up many times. The rearrangement links TRBV20-1 to TRBJ2-5, with TRBD2 matching 9 bases. This CDR3 contains 14 residues. Germline lookup yields CDR1 DFQATT and CDR2 SNEGSKA (reference sequence). V trimming: 1 base; J trimming: 2 bases; junction bases outside the gene matches: 2. As DNA, the CDR3 is TGCAGTGCTAGAGCTGCGGGGGGGCAAGAGACCCAGTACTTC. Residues: CSARAAGGQETQYF.

This clonotype was seen at least ten times. The genes are TRBV3-1 and TRBJ1-2; TRBD1 might be the D (5 bases). This CDR3 is 13 amino acids long. V was shortened by 2 bases and J by 8 bases, with 12 bases between the two germline ends. Germline values: CDR1 LGHDT, CDR2 YNNKEL (reference sequence). Here the CDR3 DNA reads TGTGCCAGCAGCCAAAGTTCAGGGCGAGGCTACACCTTC. Protein sequence: CASSQSSGRGYTF.

This clonotype was observed at least ten times. CDR3 in DNA: TGTGCCAGCTCACAAGACAGGGTAGAAGATACGCAGTATTTT. This codes for CASSQDRVEDTQYF. V gene TRBV18 combines with J gene TRBJ2-3; 7 nucleotides line up with TRBD1. V gave up 4 bases and J gave up 5 bases; unmatched junction bases: 6. CDR1 is KGHSH and CDR2 is LQKENI in the germline V gene. This CDR3 spans 14 amino acids.

The count of this clonotype is one. The chain uses TRBV28 and TRBJ2-3; no reliable D call. The CDR3 sequence is 12 residues long. Germline CDR1 reads MDHEN; CDR2 reads SYDVKM. Trimming took off 6 bases at V and 7 bases at J, with 11 bases between the two ends. The CDR3 sequence: CASRGQVYTQYF. DNA of the CDR3: TGTGCCAGCAGGGGCCAAGTGTATACGCAGTATTTT.

Relative to its sample, this clonotype is medium-sized (0.01 to 0.1%). The chain links TRBV5-1 to TRBJ2-2, with D maybe TRBD1 (6 bases). In germline, CDR1 is SGHRS, CDR2 YFSETQ. V was shortened by 4 bases and J by 2 bases, with 12 bases between the two germline ends. The CDR3 runs 15 residues. This chain's CDR3 is CASSSPGQNTGELFF. CDR3 DNA: TGCGCCAGCAGCAGTCCGGGACAAAACACCGGGGAGCTGTTTTTT.

This clonotype was counted ten times or more. The chain is built from TRBV12-3 or TRBV12-4 and TRBJ1-1; D unclear. V lost 3 bases and J 0 bases, leaving 2 bases between the germline ends. The CDR3 is 12 residues long. DNA for the CDR3: TGTGCCAGCAGTTTGGTGAACACTGAAGCTTTCTTT. Translation gives CASSLVNTEAFF.

This clonotype was observed at least ten times. J is TRBJ2-7 and V is TRBV6-6, with TRBD1 matching 10 bases. The germline V gene encodes CDR1 MNHNY and CDR2 SVGAGI (reference sequence). Trimming took 7 bases from V and 1 from J; bases not matched to a gene: 7. The CDR3 is 15 amino acids. The CDR3 spells CASTRGQGTSYEQYF. The CDR3 nucleotides read TGTGCCAGCACCCGGGGACAGGGGACATCCTACGAGCAGTACTTC.

This clonotype was counted at least ten times. The genes are TRBV6-5 and TRBJ1-2; 9 nucleotides agree with TRBD1. The length of the CDR3 is 17 residues. Germline trimming cut 1 base from V and 0 bases from J; bases unmatched to any gene: 6. The germline V gene has CDR1 MNHEY and CDR2 SVGAGI. Here the CDR3 reads CASSYWGQGAANYGYTF. The CDR3 DNA sequence: TGTGCCAGCAGTTACTGGGGACAGGGAGCCGCTAACTATGGCTACACCTTC.

The CDR3 loop reads CSAKVGDGAFYGYTF. The CDR3 DNA reads as TGCAGTGCTAAGGTTGGGGACGGAGCGTTTTATGGCTACACCTTC. The J gene is TRBJ1-2, the V gene TRBV20-1, with D maybe TRBD1 (5 bases). Germline-derived CDR1 and CDR2 are DFQATT and SNEGSKA (reference sequence). The CDR3 extends over 15 amino acids. Trimming removed 4 bases at V and 5 bases at J, with 20 bases between.

This clonotype has at least ten counts. V gene TRBV3-1 combines with J gene TRBJ2-3, with TRBD1 matching 8 bases. With 3 bases clipped from V and 6 bases from J, the junction kept 2 bases outside the gene matches. The V gene's germline CDR1 is LGHDT and CDR2 YNNKEL (reference sequence). The CDR3 is 13 residues long. Here the CDR3 reads CASSQAGGDTQYF. Written as DNA, the CDR3 is TGTGCCAGCAGCCAGGCAGGGGGCGATACGCAGTATTTT.

This clonotype showed up many times. J is TRBJ2-7 and V is TRBV12-3 or TRBV12-4; D is possibly TRBD1 (6 bases). Trimming removed 6 bases at V and 3 bases at J, with 15 bases between. The CDR3 spans 14 residues. CDR3 residues: CASSLGQTNYEQYF. In nucleotides, the CDR3 is TGTGCCAGCAGCCTCGGACAGACCAACTACGAGCAGTACTTC.